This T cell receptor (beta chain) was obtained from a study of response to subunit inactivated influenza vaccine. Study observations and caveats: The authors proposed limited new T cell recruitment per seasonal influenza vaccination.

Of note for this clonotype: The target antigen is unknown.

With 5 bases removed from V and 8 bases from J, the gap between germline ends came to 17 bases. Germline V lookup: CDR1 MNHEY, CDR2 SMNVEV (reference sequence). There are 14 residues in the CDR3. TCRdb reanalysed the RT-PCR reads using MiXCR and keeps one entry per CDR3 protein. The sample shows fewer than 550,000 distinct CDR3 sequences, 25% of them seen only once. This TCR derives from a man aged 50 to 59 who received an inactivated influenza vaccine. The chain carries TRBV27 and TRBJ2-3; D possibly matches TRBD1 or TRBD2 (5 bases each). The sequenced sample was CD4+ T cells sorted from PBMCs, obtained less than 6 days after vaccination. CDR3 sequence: CASSPSRAGTTQYF. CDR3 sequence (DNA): TGTGCCAGCAGTCCTTCCAGAGCCGGGACTACGCAGTATTTT.